The 21 T cell receptor beta chains presented below share a single source sample, sequenced in a study of blood T cell repertoires in COVID-19 (TCRdb year 2020). Libraries were made using the immunoSEQ multiplex PCR assay. This is the immuneACCESS table as TCRdb keeps it, with only in-frame sequences that have V and J called. A part of the clones is gone; compared with another copy, unresolved V genes explain less than half, and the rest is unexplained. The sample profile shows 70,000 or so clones; approximately 80% of them were found once. The ten largest clones add up to approximately 6% of the sample. Sequencing was carried out using peripheral blood. These receptors originate from a woman in her fifties or sixties with acute or convalescent COVID-19.

This clone was observed a single time. The V and J genes are TRBV2 and TRBJ2-7; tentatively, D is TRBD1 (5 bases). V was clipped by 3 bases and J by 2 bases, with 8 bases between them. The CDR3 spans 13 residues. The germline gives CDR1 SNHLY, CDR2 FYNNEI. The CDR3 DNA follows: TGTGCCAGCAGTGATAACAGGCCCTACGAGCAGTACTTC. It yields the protein CASSDNRPYEQYF. Full variable domain (outside the CDR3, taken from reference TRBV2 and TRBJ2-7): EPEVTQTPSHQVTQMGQEVILRCVPISNHLYFYWYRQILGQKVEFLVSFYNNEISEKSEIFDDQFSVERPDGSNFTLKIRSTKLEDSAMYFCASSDNRPYEQYFGPGTRLTVT.

This clone has a count of ten or more. This sequence joins TRBV19 and TRBJ2-2, with a possible D match to TRBD2 (7 bases). Trimming left V 6 bases short and J 5 bases short, with 13 bases between. There are 14 residues in the CDR3. CDR1 LNHDA and CDR2 SQIVND come from the germline V gene (reference sequence). The CDR3 DNA reads TGTGCCAGTAGCTCGGGGGGCATGACCGGGGAGCTGTTTTTT. Encoded protein: CASSSGGMTGELFF. The whole variable domain, filled in from reference TRBV19 and TRBJ2-2, reads DGGITQSPKYLFRKEGQNVTLSCEQNLNHDAMYWYRQDPGQGLRLIYYSQIVNDFQKGDIAEGYSVSREKKESFPLTVTSAQKNPTAFYLCASSSGGMTGELFFGEGSRLTVL.

This chain's CDR3 is CASSQGLAGGQDTQYF. Here the CDR3 DNA reads TGCGCCAGCAGCCAAGGACTAGCGGGGGGCCAAGATACGCAGTATTTT. The chain employs TRBV4-1 and TRBJ2-3, with 13 bases fitting TRBD2. The ends lost 1 base at V and 5 bases at J; junction bases unmatched: 3. From germline, CDR1 is MGHRA and CDR2 YSYEKL. This CDR3 has 16 residues.

CDR3 DNA sequence: TGTGCCAGCAGCACCCGGGACACAAGTCGCTATGGCTACACCTTC. Translation: CASSTRDTSRYGYTF. The chain joins TRBV21-1 to TRBJ1-2; the table gives TRBD1 as D, unverified against the DNA. TRBV21-1 is a known pseudogene. This CDR3 is built from 15 residues.

This clone was seen just once. J is TRBJ2-3 and V is TRBV27; a weak D match, TRBD2 (5 bases). The V and J ends lost 8 bases and 2 bases respectively, with 11 bases between them. The germline V gene has CDR1 MNHEY and CDR2 SMNVEV (reference sequence). This CDR3 spans 13 amino acids. CDR3 amino acids: CASRHGVTDTQYF. The CDR3 nucleotides read TGTGCCAGCCGTCACGGGGTCACAGATACGCAGTATTTT.

The V gene is TRBV11-2, the J gene TRBJ2-5, with D tentatively TRBD2 (6 bases). From germline, CDR1 is SGHAT and CDR2 FQNNGV. The CDR3 length is 14 residues. The V end lost 5 bases, the J end lost 5 bases, and 15 bases lay between the germline ends. The DNA for the CDR3 is TGTGCCAGCAGCCCGAACGTAGCGGAGGAGACCCAGTACTTC. The encoded protein is CASSPNVAEETQYF.

The gene calls are TRBV6-1 and TRBJ1-3, with TRBD1 matching over 8 bases. V lost 2 bases to trimming and J lost 2 bases; unmatched junction nucleotides: 2. CDR3 length equals 15 residues. CDR1 MNHNS and CDR2 SASEGT come from the germline V gene. The CDR3 is CASSEQGAPGNTIYF. The CDR3 bases are TGTGCCAGCAGTGAACAGGGGGCTCCTGGAAACACCATATATTTT.

The chain combines TRBV18 with TRBJ1-4; the D is unclear. The CDR3 contains 16 residues. V lost 4 bases and J 0 bases, leaving 12 bases between the germline ends. Germline V lookup: CDR1 KGHSH, CDR2 LQKENI. The CDR3 DNA is TGTGCCAGCTCACGTTCACAGCCTGCAACTAATGAAAAACTGTTTTTT. This gives the protein CASSRSQPATNEKLFF.

Only a few counts were recorded for this clone. V is TRBV5-1 and J is TRBJ2-1; 8 nucleotides match TRBD1. Trimming at V came to 1 base and at J to 7 bases, leaving 7 bases not matched to a gene. Germline V gene lookup returns CDR1 SGHRS and CDR2 YFSETQ. This CDR3 contains 15 residues. CDR3 DNA: TGCGCCAGCAGCTTGCAGACAGGGGTAACGAATGAGCAGTTCTTC. As protein: CASSLQTGVTNEQFF.

V and J are TRBV15 and TRBJ1-1; D is possibly TRBD1 (5 bases). The CDR3 is 12 amino acids. The V gene's germline CDR1 is LNHNV and CDR2 YYDKDF (reference sequence). V lost 1 base, J lost 8 bases, and 8 bases lay in between. The CDR3 spells CATSRGGREAFF. In DNA, the CDR3 is TGTGCCACCAGCAGAGGGGGGAGGGAAGCTTTCTTT.

This chain joins TRBV6-2 or TRBV6-3 and TRBJ1-3, with TRBD1 matching 7 bases. The CDR3 length is 15 residues. The junction had 8 bases not matched to a gene; V was cut back by 6 bases and J by 3 bases. Germline CDR1 reads MNHEY; CDR2 reads SVGEGT. CDR3: CASSPAQGNGNTIYF. CDR3 coding DNA: TGTGCCAGCAGCCCAGCACAGGGGAATGGAAACACCATATATTTT.

The CDR3 nucleotides are TGTGCCAGCAGTGAAGGGCTGGCTAGCGGGGGGCACTGGGGTGAGCAGTTCTTC. It yields the protein CASSEGLASGGHWGEQFF. The rearrangement links TRBV6-1 to TRBJ2-1; 11 bases match TRBD2. The CDR3 has 18 amino acids. Germline CDR1 MNHNS, CDR2 SASEGT. After removal of 1 base from V and 9 bases from J, the junction contained 14 bases not matched to a gene.

The chain is built from TRBV25-1 and TRBJ1-2; TRBD1 agrees at 9 bases. Germline V gene lookup returns CDR1 MGHDK and CDR2 SYGVNS. This CDR3 has 17 residues. V gave up 0 bases and J gave up 8 bases; unmatched junction bases: 13. CDR3 DNA: TGTGCCAGCAGTGAATATTTTGATCCGGGACAGGGATCAGGCTACACCTTC. Amino acids: CASSEYFDPGQGSGYTF.

This clone has more than one count but fewer than ten. This rearrangement joins TRBV29-1 to TRBJ1-5, with 12 bases fitting TRBD1. Trimming at V came to 5 bases and at J to 7 bases, leaving 6 bases not matched to a gene. This CDR3 region has 14 residues. Germline CDR1 is SQVTM and CDR2 is ANQGSEA. CDR3 DNA sequence: TGCAGCGTTATGGGACAGGGGGCCAGCCAGCCCCAGCATTTT. Translation gives CSVMGQGASQPQHF.

The V call is TRBV10-1, the J call TRBJ2-2, with D maybe TRBD1 (5 bases). V was clipped by 7 bases and J by 0 bases, with 9 bases between them. The germline CDR1 and CDR2 sequences are WNHNN and SYGVQD (reference sequence). The CDR3 contains 14 residues. The CDR3 DNA reads TGCGCCAGCAAAAGGACAACGAACACCGGGGAGCTGTTTTTT. Translating gives CASKRTTNTGELFF.

The gene calls are TRBV29-1 and TRBJ1-1; TRBD1 is a possible D gene (5 bases). CDR3 length equals 15 residues. The germline V gene has CDR1 SQVTM and CDR2 ANQGSEA. Trimming removed 7 bases from V and 0 bases from J, with 18 bases in between. CDR3 protein: CSALRDSYMNTEAFF. The CDR3 DNA reads TGCAGCGCACTGAGAGACAGCTACATGAACACTGAAGCTTTCTTT.

The V gene is TRBV6-5, the J gene TRBJ1-2, with TRBD1 matching 7 bases. The CDR3 is 13 residues long. The trim removed 7 bases at V and 7 bases at J, leaving 9 bases unmatched. Germline lookup yields CDR1 MNHEY and CDR2 SVGAGI. The CDR3 loop reads CASTHRGDRGYTF. The CDR3 DNA sequence: TGTGCCAGCACCCACAGGGGTGATCGTGGCTACACCTTC.

V and J are TRBV7-9 and TRBJ1-6, with unresolved D. There are 16 residues in the CDR3. V lost 6 bases to trimming and J lost 8 bases, with 20 bases between them. Germline CDR1 and CDR2: SEHNR and FQNEAQ (reference sequence). The CDR3 protein is CASSVFGEDFDSPLHF. CDR3 DNA sequence: TGTGCCAGCAGTGTGTTCGGCGAGGATTTCGATTCACCCCTCCACTTT. Looking up the rest from reference TRBV7-9 and TRBJ1-6 gives the full variable domain: DTGVSQNPRHKITKRGQNVTFRCDPISEHNRLYWYRQTLGQGPEFLTYFQNEAQLEKSRLLSDRFSAERPKGSFSTLEIQRTEQGDSAMYLCASSVFGEDFDSPLHFGNGTRLTVT.

This clone was observed a few times. V gene TRBV18 combines with J gene TRBJ1-1; D remains unclear. The V end lost 5 bases, the J end lost 1 base, and 11 bases lay between the germline ends. In germline, CDR1 is KGHSH, CDR2 LQKENI. The CDR3 loop spans 14 amino acids. This CDR3 reads CASSTKISNTEAFF. CDR3 sequence (DNA): TGTGCCAGCTCAACTAAGATCTCGAACACTGAAGCTTTCTTT. The full variable domain, in which reference TRBV18 and TRBJ1-1 provide the parts outside the CDR3, is NAGVMQNPRHLVRRRGQEARLRCSPMKGHSHVYWYRQLPEEGLKFMVYLQKENIIDESGMPKERFSAEFPKEGPSILRIQQVVRGDSAAYFCASSTKISNTEAFFGQGTRLTVV.

A single count supports this clone. This chain connects TRBV5-6 to TRBJ2-2; 7 nucleotides align to TRBD1. Trimming removed 2 bases from V and 4 bases from J; junction bases left unmatched: 8. The CDR3 runs to 16 residues. Per germline, CDR1 SGHDT and CDR2 YYEEEE. CDR3 in amino acids: CASSLPRTGATGELFF. As DNA, the CDR3 is TGTGCCAGCAGCTTACCCCGAACAGGGGCCACCGGGGAGCTGTTTTTT.

The chain employs TRBV4-1 and TRBJ1-5; no clear D. This CDR3 comprises 13 residues. Germline CDR1 MGHRA, CDR2 YSYEKL. V lost 0 bases and J lost 7, with 7 bases in between. Here the CDR3 reads CASSQEETQPQHF. In DNA, the CDR3 is TGCGCCAGCAGCCAAGAGGAGACCCAGCCCCAGCATTTT.